The T cell receptor beta chain under discussion was sequenced for a study of T cells in Graves' hyperthyroidism and ophthalmopathy. Amplification of TCR beta CDR3 regions used RNA as the template. TCR CDR3 regions were first amplified by RT-PCR with HTBI primers. MiXCR, run by TCRdb on the multiplex PCR reads, gives a single entry per CDR3 protein. This sample has 300,000 to 400,000 distinct CDR3 sequences, with about 21% found just once. The germline V and J ends were trimmed by 0 bases and 3 bases, with 9 bases remaining between them. CDR1 and CDR2 (germline): SGHDN, FVKESK. This CDR3 has 15 residues. This clonotype was recorded at least ten times.

This TCR was recovered from a woman aged 50 to 65 with Graves' hyperthyroidism. The sample taken for sequencing was blood. The chain uses TRBV14 and TRBJ2-1; possibly TRBD1 for D (5 bases). The CDR3 protein is CASSQDPDSYNEQFF. The DNA of the CDR3 is TGTGCCAGCAGCCAAGACCCCGACAGCTACAATGAGCAGTTCTTC.